The 31 T cell receptor beta chains given below trace back to one sample, sequenced in a study of CXCR3-negative and CXCR3-positive naive CD8 T cells. These receptors' antigens are unknown. Findings of the study overall: Against CXCR3-negative naive cells, CXCR3-positive naive cells showed more hydrophobic TRB CDR3s.

The TRB libraries of cDNA were built by UMI-labeled 5' RACE. TCRdb reprocessed the 5' RACE reads and keeps a single row for each CDR3 protein, giving no DNA. The sample holds 84,000 or so distinct CDR3 sequences. The source material was naive CXCR3+ CD8+ T cells from blood. The sample's subset: CD45RO-CCR7+CD27+CD95- naive CD8+ T cells expressing CXCR3 (TNR3+). The receptor set was obtained from a human donor in good health. Some clones in this sample may be carry-over from other donors' samples.

The chain is built from TRBV29-1 and TRBJ2-1; TCRdb names TRBD1, which stays unverified in the absence of DNA. Per the germline V gene, CDR1 is SQVTM and CDR2 is ANQGSEA. This CDR3 comprises 14 residues. The chain's CDR3 is CSITGQSLYNEQFF.

The CDR3 sequence: CASSRTSTRDNEQFF. The chain uses TRBV5-4 and TRBJ2-1; TCRdb outputs TRBD2, but without DNA this stays unchecked. Per germline, CDR1 SGHNT and CDR2 YYREEE (reference sequence). This CDR3 region has 15 residues.

The chain couples TRBV29-1 to TRBJ2-1; the TCRdb D gene call, TRBD1, has no DNA to confirm it. CDR1 and CDR2 from the germline V gene are SQVTM and ANQGSEA. The CDR3 runs 17 residues. The chain's CDR3 is CSVDIYKAETGEYEQFF.

V and J are TRBV18 and TRBJ2-5; TCRdb designates TRBD1, a call that cannot be tested without DNA. The germline V gene encodes CDR1 KGHSH and CDR2 LQKENI. The length of the CDR3 is 15 residues. The CDR3 loop reads CASSPPDGTQETQYF.

This chain uses TRBV11-2 with TRBJ2-3; there is no DNA to check the TCRdb D call of TRBD2. Germline V CDR1 and CDR2: SGHAT, FQNNGV. CDR3 length equals 16 residues. The CDR3 sequence is CASSLDWGGSMDTQYF.

The V and J genes are TRBV19 and TRBJ2-1. The CDR3 runs to 14 residues. Germline V gene lookup returns CDR1 LNHDA and CDR2 SQIVND (reference sequence). CDR3 sequence: CASSVESSYNEQFF.

The V gene is TRBV7-2, the J gene TRBJ2-7; TCRdb selects TRBD2, and the lack of DNA leaves this call unchecked. Germline CDR1 SGHTA, CDR2 FQGNSA. CDR3 size: 14 residues. This chain's CDR3 is CASSAGLAGWEQYF. Together with reference TRBV7-2 and TRBJ2-7, the CDR3 gives the full variable domain: GAGVSQSPSNKVTEKGKDVELRCDPISGHTALYWYRQSLGQGLEFLIYFQGNSAPDKSGLPSDRFSAERTGGSVSTLTIQRTQQEDSAVYLCASSAGLAGWEQYFGPGTRLTVT.

V and J are TRBV15 and TRBJ2-1; the D gene TCRdb calls, TRBD1, cannot be checked with no DNA. CDR1 LNHNV and CDR2 YYDKDF come from the germline V gene (reference sequence). CDR3 size: 15 residues. The CDR3 is CATSSSGTGRNEQFF.

The genes are TRBV28 and TRBJ2-6; without DNA, the TCRdb call of TRBD1 cannot be checked. This CDR3 contains 19 residues. CDR1 and CDR2 from the germline V gene are MDHEN and SYDVKM. The CDR3 region is CASSFSTDFDYSGANVLTF.

The rearrangement joins TRBV6-2 or TRBV6-3 to TRBJ2-2. Germline-derived CDR1 and CDR2 are MNHEY and SVGEGT. The CDR3 sequence is 13 residues long. The CDR3 here is CASSYSSPGELFF.

The V call is TRBV10-3, the J call TRBJ2-7. The CDR3 has 14 amino acids. Germline V gene lookup returns CDR1 ENHRY and CDR2 SYGVKD. The CDR3 region is CAISRGVSSYEQYF.

The chain combines TRBV10-3 with TRBJ2-1. The germline V gene has CDR1 ENHRY and CDR2 SYGVKD. The length of the CDR3 is 17 residues. CDR3 loop: CAISESFASELYNEQFF.

This rearrangement joins TRBV20-1 to TRBJ1-1. There are 12 residues in the CDR3. Germline V gene data show CDR1 as DFQATT and CDR2 as SNEGSKA (reference sequence). CDR3 region: CRANTLNTEAFF.

This chain uses TRBV28 with TRBJ2-2; TCRdb's D call, TRBD2, is unchecked because there is no DNA. The length of the CDR3 is 15 residues. Germline V gene data show CDR1 as MDHEN and CDR2 as SYDVKM. The CDR3 sequence: CASSPSGGASGELFF.

This rearrangement joins TRBV2 to TRBJ2-2; no DNA is available, so the TRBD1 call from TCRdb remains unchecked. Germline CDR1 SNHLY, CDR2 FYNNEI. This CDR3 region has 16 residues. The CDR3 protein is CASSEPETGFTGELFF.

J is TRBJ2-7 and V is TRBV4-1; TCRdb gives TRBD2 as the D gene, but with no DNA this cannot be confirmed. The CDR3 extends over 15 amino acids. The V gene's germline CDR1 is MGHRA and CDR2 YSYEKL. This chain's CDR3 is CASSQEGGKTYEQYF.

The chain uses TRBV11-3 and TRBJ2-1; the D call from TCRdb, TRBD1, cannot be confirmed without DNA. Germline CDR1 SGHNT, CDR2 YENEEA. The length of the CDR3 is 14 residues. CDR3 loop: CASTPGGTVGEQFF.

Here the CDR3 reads CATSRDLGTYEQYF. The chain joins TRBV15 to TRBJ2-7. Per germline, CDR1 LNHNV and CDR2 YYDKDF (reference sequence). The CDR3 has 14 amino acids.

The chain combines TRBV7-9 with TRBJ2-7; TCRdb's D gene call, TRBD1, goes unchecked for lack of DNA. Germline-derived CDR1 and CDR2 are SEHNR and FQNEAQ (reference sequence). This CDR3 is built from 15 residues. The CDR3 reads CASSSLRQGAYEQYF.

This sequence joins TRBV20-1 and TRBJ2-1; TCRdb picks TRBD2, but there is no DNA to check that call. The CDR3 is made up of 11 amino acids. The germline CDR1 and CDR2 sequences are DFQATT and SNEGSKA (reference sequence). CDR3 sequence reads: CSARGDSEQFF.

CDR3 sequence reads: CASSTFRRGEETQYF. The chain joins TRBV12-3 or TRBV12-4 to TRBJ2-5; lacking DNA, the TRBD1 call made by TCRdb goes unchecked. The CDR3 contains 15 residues.

V and J are TRBV2 and TRBJ2-7; TCRdb lists TRBD2, though no DNA is available to test this call. Germline values: CDR1 SNHLY, CDR2 FYNNEI. The CDR3 is 14 amino acids. The CDR3 protein is CASTRGGAHYEQYF.

The V and J genes are TRBV12-3 or TRBV12-4 and TRBJ1-1; no DNA is available, so the TRBD1 call from TCRdb remains unchecked. CDR3 length: 13 residues. CDR3 protein: CASIPGRNTEAFF.

The chain recombines TRBV28 with TRBJ1-3; TCRdb selects TRBD1, and the lack of DNA leaves this call unchecked. The CDR3 is 15 amino acids. Germline CDR1 MDHEN, CDR2 SYDVKM. CDR3 sequence: CASRDRLKPRNTIYF. The complete variable domain, with remaining parts taken from reference TRBV28 and TRBJ1-3, reads DVKVTQSSRYLVKRTGEKVFLECVQDMDHENMFWYRQDPGLGLRLIYFSYDVKMKEKGDIPEGYSVSREKKERFSLILESASTNQTSMYLCASRDRLKPRNTIYFGEGSWLTVV.

V gene TRBV5-5 combines with J gene TRBJ2-1; TCRdb gives TRBD1 as the D gene, but with no DNA this cannot be confirmed. The CDR3 is 14 amino acids. CDR1 is SGHKS, CDR2 YYEKEE, per germline (reference sequence). Here the CDR3 reads CASSLVSGEDEQFF.

The chain links TRBV20-1 to TRBJ2-5; the TRBD1 assignment by TCRdb is unverifiable without DNA. CDR3 length equals 14 residues. CDR1 DFQATT and CDR2 SNEGSKA come from the germline V gene (reference sequence). CDR3 in amino acids: CSARAGGGGETQYF.

This chain joins TRBV4-1 and TRBJ2-3; the TRBD2 assignment by TCRdb is unverifiable without DNA. Germline V gives CDR1 MGHRA, CDR2 YSYEKL. This CDR3 spans 15 amino acids. CDR3 region: CASSQEDSRVPAQYF.

CDR3 protein: CATSSERERNEQFF. The V and J genes are TRBV15 and TRBJ2-1; the D call of TRBD2 rests on TCRdb alone, since no DNA is present to check it. The CDR3 sequence is 14 residues long. Germline V lookup: CDR1 LNHNV, CDR2 YYDKDF (reference sequence). Based on the CDR3 plus reference TRBV15 and TRBJ2-1, the full variable domain is DAMVIQNPRYQVTQFGKPVTLSCSQTLNHNVMYWYQQKSSQAPKLLFHYYDKDFNNEADTPDNFQSRRPNTSFCFLDIRSPGLGDTAMYLCATSSERERNEQFFGPGTRLTVL.

The chain joins TRBV13 to TRBJ2-5; TCRdb gives TRBD1 as the D gene, but with no DNA this cannot be confirmed. This CDR3 is 13 amino acids long. Looked up from germline, CDR1 is PRHDT and CDR2 is FYEKMQ (reference sequence). CDR3 sequence: CASSIRGGETQYF.

The chain combines TRBV5-1 with TRBJ2-7. The CDR3 is made up of 13 amino acids. The germline V gene encodes CDR1 SGHRS and CDR2 YFSETQ. The CDR3 sequence: CASSFAGVYEQYF.

The chain couples TRBV6-2 or TRBV6-3 to TRBJ2-7; as DNA is missing, the TRBD1 call by TCRdb cannot be tested. CDR3 length: 13 residues. Germline V lookup: CDR1 MNHEY, CDR2 SVGEGT. The CDR3 sequence is CASSYSTGAEQYF.